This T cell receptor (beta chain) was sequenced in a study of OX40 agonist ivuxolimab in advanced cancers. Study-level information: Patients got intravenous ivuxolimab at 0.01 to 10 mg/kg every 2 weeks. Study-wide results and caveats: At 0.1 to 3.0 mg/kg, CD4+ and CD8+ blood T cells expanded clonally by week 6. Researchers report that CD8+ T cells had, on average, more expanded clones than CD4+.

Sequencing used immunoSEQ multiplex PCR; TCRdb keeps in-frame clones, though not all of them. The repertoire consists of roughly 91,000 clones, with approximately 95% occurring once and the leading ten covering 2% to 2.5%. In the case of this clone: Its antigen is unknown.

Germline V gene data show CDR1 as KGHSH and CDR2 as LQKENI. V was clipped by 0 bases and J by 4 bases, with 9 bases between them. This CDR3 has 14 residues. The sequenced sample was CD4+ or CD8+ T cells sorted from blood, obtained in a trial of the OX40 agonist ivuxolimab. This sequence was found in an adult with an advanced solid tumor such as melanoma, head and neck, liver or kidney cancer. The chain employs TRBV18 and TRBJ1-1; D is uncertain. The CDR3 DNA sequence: TGTGCCAGCTCACCACCGTCCGACGGCACTGAAGCTTTCTTT. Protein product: CASSPPSDGTEAFF.